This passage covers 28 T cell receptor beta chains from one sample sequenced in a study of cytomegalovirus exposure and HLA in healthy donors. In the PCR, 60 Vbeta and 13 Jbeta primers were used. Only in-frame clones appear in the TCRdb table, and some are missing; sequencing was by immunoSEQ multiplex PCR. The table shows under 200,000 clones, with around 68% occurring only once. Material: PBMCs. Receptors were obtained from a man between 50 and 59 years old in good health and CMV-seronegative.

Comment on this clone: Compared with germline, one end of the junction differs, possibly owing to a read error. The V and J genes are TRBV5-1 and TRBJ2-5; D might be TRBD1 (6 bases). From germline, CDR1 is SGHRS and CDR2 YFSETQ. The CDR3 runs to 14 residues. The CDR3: CASSLGTATETRYF. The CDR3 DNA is TGCGCCAGCAGCTTGGGGACAGCAACGGAGACCCGGTACTTC.

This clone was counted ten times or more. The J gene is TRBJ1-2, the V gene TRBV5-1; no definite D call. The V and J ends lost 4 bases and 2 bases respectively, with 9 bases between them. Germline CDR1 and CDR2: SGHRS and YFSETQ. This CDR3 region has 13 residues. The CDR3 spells CASSTTENYGYTF. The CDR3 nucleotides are TGCGCCAGCAGCACCACAGAGAACTATGGCTACACCTTC. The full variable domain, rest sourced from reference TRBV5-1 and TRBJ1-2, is KAGVTQTPRYLIKTRGQQVTLSCSPISGHRSVSWYQQTPGQGLQFLFEYFSETQRNKGNFPGRFSGRQFSNSRSEMNVSTLELGDSALYLCASSTTENYGYTFGSGTRLTVV.

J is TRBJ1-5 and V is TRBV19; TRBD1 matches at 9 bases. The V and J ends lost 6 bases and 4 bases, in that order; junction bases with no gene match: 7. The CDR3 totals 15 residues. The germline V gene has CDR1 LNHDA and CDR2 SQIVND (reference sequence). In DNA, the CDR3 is TGTGCCAGTAGCGGGGACAGGGTAGGGAATCAGCCCCAGCATTTT. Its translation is CASSGDRVGNQPQHF.

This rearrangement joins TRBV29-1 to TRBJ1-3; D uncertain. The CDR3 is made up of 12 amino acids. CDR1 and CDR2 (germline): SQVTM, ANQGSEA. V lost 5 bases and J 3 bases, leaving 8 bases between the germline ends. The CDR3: CSVPVDGNTIYF. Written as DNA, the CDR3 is TGCAGCGTTCCGGTCGATGGAAACACCATATATTTT.

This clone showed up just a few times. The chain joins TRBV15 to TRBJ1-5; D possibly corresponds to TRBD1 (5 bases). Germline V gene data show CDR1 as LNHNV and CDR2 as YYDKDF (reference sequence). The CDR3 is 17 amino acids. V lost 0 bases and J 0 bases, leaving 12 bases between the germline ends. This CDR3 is CATSRERAGYSNQPQHF. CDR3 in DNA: TGTGCCACCAGCAGAGAAAGGGCAGGGTATAGCAATCAGCCCCAGCATTTT.

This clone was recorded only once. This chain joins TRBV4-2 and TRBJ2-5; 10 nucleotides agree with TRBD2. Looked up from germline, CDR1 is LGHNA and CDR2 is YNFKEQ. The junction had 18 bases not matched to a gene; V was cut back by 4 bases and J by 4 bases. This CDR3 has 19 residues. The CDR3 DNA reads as TGTGCCAGCAGCCCCCAGGGAGCGGGGGGGCCTTTGGGTCGAGAGACCCAGTACTTC. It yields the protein CASSPQGAGGPLGRETQYF.

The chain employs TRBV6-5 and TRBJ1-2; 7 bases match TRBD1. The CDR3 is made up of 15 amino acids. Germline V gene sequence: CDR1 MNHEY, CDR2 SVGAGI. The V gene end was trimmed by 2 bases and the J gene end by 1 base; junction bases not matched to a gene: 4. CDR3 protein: CASSYEGADNYGYTF. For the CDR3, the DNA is TGTGCCAGCAGTTACGAGGGGGCTGATAACTATGGCTACACCTTC.

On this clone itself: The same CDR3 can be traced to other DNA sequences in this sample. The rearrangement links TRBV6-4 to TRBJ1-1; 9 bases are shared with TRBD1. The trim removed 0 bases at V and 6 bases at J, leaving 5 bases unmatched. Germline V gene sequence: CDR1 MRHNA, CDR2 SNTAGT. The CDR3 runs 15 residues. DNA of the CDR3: TGTGCCAGCAGTGACTCCGGACAGGGGAGGCCTGAAGCTTTCTTT. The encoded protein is CASSDSGQGRPEAFF.

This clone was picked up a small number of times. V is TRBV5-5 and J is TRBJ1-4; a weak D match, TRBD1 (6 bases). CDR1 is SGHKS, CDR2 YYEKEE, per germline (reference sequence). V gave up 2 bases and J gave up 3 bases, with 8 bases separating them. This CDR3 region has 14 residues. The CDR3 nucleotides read TGTGCCAGCAGCTTTTCAGGGGCTAATGAAAAACTGTTTTTT. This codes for CASSFSGANEKLFF.

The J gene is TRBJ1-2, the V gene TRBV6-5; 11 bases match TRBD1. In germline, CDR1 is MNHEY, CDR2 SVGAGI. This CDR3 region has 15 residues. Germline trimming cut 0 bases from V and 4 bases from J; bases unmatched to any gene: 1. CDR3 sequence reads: CASSYSGTGGYGYTF. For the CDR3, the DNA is TGTGCCAGCAGTTACTCCGGGACAGGGGGCTATGGCTACACCTTC.

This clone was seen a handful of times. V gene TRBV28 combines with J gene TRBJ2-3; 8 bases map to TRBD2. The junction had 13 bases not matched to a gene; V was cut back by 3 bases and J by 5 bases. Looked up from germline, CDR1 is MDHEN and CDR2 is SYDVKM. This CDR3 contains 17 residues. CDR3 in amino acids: CASSFRLAGGEGDTQYF. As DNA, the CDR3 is TGTGCCAGCAGTTTCCGGCTAGCGGGTGGAGAGGGAGATACGCAGTATTTT.

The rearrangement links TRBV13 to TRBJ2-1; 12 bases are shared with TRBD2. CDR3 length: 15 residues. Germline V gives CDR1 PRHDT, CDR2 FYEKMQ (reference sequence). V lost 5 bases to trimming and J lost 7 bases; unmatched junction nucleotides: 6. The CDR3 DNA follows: TGTGCCAGCAGCGGGACTAGCGGGCCGGAGAATGAGCAGTTCTTC. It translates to CASSGTSGPENEQFF. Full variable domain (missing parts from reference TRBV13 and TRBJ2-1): AAGVIQSPRHLIKEKRETATLKCYPIPRHDTVYWYQQGPGQDPQFLISFYEKMQSDKGSIPDRFSAQQFSDYHSELNMSSLELGDSALYFCASSGTSGPENEQFFGPGTRLTVL.

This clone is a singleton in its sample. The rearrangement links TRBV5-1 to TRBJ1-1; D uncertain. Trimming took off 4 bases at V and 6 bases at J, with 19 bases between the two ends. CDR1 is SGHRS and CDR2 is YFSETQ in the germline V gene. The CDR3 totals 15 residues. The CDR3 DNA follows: TGCGCCAGCAGCCCGTCTCCGGGGTGGGCCCCTGAAGCTTTCTTT. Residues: CASSPSPGWAPEAFF.

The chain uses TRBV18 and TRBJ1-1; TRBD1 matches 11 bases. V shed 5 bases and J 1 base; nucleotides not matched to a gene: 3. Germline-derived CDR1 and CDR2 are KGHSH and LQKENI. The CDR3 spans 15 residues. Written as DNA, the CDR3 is TGTGCCAGCTCAGCTGGACAGGGGGCGAACACTGAAGCTTTCTTT. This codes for CASSAGQGANTEAFF.

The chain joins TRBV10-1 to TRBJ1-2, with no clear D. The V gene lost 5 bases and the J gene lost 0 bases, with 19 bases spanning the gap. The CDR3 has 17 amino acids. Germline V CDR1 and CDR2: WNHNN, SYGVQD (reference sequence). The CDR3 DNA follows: TGCGCCAGCAGTCTATTCCAGCGACCTTTAGCTAACTATGGCTACACCTTC. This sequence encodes CASSLFQRPLANYGYTF.

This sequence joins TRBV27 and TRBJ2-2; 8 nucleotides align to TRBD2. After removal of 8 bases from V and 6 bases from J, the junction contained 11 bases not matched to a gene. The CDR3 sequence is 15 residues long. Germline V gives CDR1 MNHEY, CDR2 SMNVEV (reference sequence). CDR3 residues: CASRLRTSSAGELFF. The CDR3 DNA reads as TGTGCCAGCCGATTACGGACTAGCTCGGCCGGGGAGCTGTTTTTT.

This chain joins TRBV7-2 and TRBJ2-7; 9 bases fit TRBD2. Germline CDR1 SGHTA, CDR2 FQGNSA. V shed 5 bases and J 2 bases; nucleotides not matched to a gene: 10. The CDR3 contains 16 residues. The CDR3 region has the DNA TGTGCCAGCAGCGCGGCGGGAGCGGGGGGCCCCTACGAGCAGTACTTC. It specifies CASSAAGAGGPYEQYF.

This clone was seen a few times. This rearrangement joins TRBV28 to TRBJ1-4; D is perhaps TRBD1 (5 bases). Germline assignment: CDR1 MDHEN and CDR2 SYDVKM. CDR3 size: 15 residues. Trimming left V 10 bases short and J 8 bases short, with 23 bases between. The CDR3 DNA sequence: TGTGCCACTACGATCACGGGGGGTATAGAGGAAAAACTGTTTTTT. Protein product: CATTITGGIEEKLFF.

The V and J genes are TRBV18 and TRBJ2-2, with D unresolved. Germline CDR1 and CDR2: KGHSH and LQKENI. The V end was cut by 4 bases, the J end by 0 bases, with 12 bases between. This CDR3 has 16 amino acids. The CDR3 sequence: CASSLHRFANTGELFF. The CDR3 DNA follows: TGTGCCAGCTCACTCCACAGATTCGCGAACACCGGGGAGCTGTTTTTT.

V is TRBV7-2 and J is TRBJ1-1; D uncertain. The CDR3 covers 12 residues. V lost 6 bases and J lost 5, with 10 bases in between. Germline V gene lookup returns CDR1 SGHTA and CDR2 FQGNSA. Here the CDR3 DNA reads TGTGCCAGCAGAAGTGTAGTAACTGAAGCTTTCTTT. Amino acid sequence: CASRSVVTEAFF.

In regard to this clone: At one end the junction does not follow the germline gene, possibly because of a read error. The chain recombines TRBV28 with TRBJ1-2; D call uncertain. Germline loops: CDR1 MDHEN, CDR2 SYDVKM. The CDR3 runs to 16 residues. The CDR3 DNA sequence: TGTGCCAGCAGTTTGATGTCCTGGGCGATATATAACGGCTACCCCTTC. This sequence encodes CASSLMSWAIYNGYPF.

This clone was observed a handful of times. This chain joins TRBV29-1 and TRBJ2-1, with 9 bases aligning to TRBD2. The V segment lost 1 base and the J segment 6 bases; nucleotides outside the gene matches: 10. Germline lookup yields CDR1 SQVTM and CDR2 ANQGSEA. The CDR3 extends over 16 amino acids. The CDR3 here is CSVEGVLAGIGNEQFF. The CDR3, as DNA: TGCAGCGTTGAAGGGGTCCTAGCGGGGATCGGCAATGAGCAGTTCTTC.

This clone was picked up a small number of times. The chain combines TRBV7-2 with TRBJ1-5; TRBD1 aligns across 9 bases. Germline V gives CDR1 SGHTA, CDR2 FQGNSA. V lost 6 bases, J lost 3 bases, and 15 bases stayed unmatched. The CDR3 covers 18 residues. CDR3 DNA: TGTGCCAGCAGTCGCTATGGCGTTGGACAGGGGTCCAATCAGCCCCAGCATTTT. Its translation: CASSRYGVGQGSNQPQHF.

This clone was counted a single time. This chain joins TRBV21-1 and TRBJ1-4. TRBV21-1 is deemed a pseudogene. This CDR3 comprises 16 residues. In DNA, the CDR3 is TGTGCCAGCAGCAAACGGACTAAGTTAACTAATGAAAAACTGTTTTTT. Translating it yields CASSKRTKLTNEKLFF.

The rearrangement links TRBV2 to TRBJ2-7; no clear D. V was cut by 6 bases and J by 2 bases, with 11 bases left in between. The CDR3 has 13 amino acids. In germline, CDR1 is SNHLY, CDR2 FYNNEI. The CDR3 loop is CASSPSLTYEQYF. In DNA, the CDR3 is TGTGCCAGCAGCCCTTCACTTACCTACGAGCAGTACTTC. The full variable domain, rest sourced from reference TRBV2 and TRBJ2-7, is EPEVTQTPSHQVTQMGQEVILRCVPISNHLYFYWYRQILGQKVEFLVSFYNNEISEKSEIFDDQFSVERPDGSNFTLKIRSTKLEDSAMYFCASSPSLTYEQYFGPGTRLTVT.

The DNA of the CDR3 is TGCGCCAGCAGCCACTCAGGACAGGGCGGGCAAGAGACCCAGTACTTC. As protein: CASSHSGQGGQETQYF. V gene TRBV5-1 combines with J gene TRBJ2-5; 8 nucleotides match TRBD1. CDR1 is SGHRS, CDR2 YFSETQ, per germline. There are 16 residues in the CDR3. J lost 2 bases, V lost 4 bases, and 10 bases had no gene match.

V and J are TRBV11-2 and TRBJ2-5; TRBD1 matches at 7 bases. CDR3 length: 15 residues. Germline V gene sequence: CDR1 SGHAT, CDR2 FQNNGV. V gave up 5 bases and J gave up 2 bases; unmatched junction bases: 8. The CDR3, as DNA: TGTGCCAGCAGCGGAACGACAGGGAATCAAGAGACCCAGTACTTC. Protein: CASSGTTGNQETQYF.

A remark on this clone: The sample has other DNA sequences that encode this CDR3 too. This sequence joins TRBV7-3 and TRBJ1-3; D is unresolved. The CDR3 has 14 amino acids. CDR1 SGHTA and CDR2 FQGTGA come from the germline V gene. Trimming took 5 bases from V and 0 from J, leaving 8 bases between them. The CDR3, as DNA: TGTGCCAGCAGCCTCGGTAGCTCTGGAAACACCATATATTTT. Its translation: CASSLGSSGNTIYF.